This T cell receptor (beta chain) was documented in a study of CXCR3-negative and CXCR3-positive naive CD8 T cells. Per germline, CDR1 SGHVS and CDR2 FQNEAQ. CDR3 length: 12 amino acids. Worth noting for this clonotype: The antigen is undetermined.

The TRB cDNA libraries were prepared by 5' RACE with UMI labels. TCRdb reprocessed the 5' RACE reads; each CDR3 protein has one entry and no DNA is given. The table lists tens of thousands of distinct CDR3 sequences. The study's findings and limits: Naive CXCR3-positive and CXCR3-negative cells shared TRBV-TRBJ usage; memory cells diverged. Cryopreserved cells partially lost CXCR3 expression, and fresh PBMCs were used in most assays.

The receptor comes from a human donor in good health. Some clones in this sample may be carry-over from other donors' samples. Sequencing input: naive CXCR3- CD8+ T cells from blood. Subset described: CD45RO-CCR7+CD27+CD95- naive CD8+ T cells lacking CXCR3 (TNR3-). V gene TRBV7-8 combines with J gene TRBJ2-7. CDR3 amino acids: CASSLAAYEQYF.